What follows are 25 T cell receptor beta chains derived from one specimen sequenced in a study of beta chain features in type 1 diabetes. As every portion of the isolated RNA was reverse transcribed, the sequencing read expressed TCRB transcripts. Assay: immunoSEQ multiplex PCR; the TCRdb copy retains only in-frame clones and omits some. The repertoire has over 700,000 clones, about a sixth of them found once; the top ten carry 0.02% to 0.03%. The sequenced sample was naive CD4+ T cells from blood. The receptors stem from a woman aged 18-30 years in good health.

This chain connects TRBV6-5 to TRBJ2-7; no clear D gene. Trimming pared 0 bases from V and 6 bases from J, leaving 9 bases between. The V gene's germline CDR1 is MNHEY and CDR2 SVGAGI. The CDR3 totals 13 residues. The CDR3 spells CASSYSVGSEQYF. CDR3 bases: TGTGCCAGCAGTTACTCGGTTGGGTCCGAGCAGTACTTC.

J is TRBJ1-3 and V is TRBV28; D might be TRBD1 (5 bases). Trimming shortened V by 5 bases and J by 0 bases, and 14 bases separated the two germline ends. The CDR3 loop spans 16 amino acids. CDR1 and CDR2 from the germline V gene are MDHEN and SYDVKM. CDR3: CASSPPGRYSGNTIYF. The CDR3 DNA follows: TGTGCCAGCAGTCCTCCGGGACGGTACTCTGGAAACACCATATATTTT.

This clone was observed a few times. The same CDR3 can be traced to other DNA sequences in this sample. J is TRBJ2-5 and V is TRBV18; TRBD1 agrees at 9 bases. Germline trimming cut 3 bases from V and 1 base from J; bases unmatched to any gene: 3. Germline V lookup: CDR1 KGHSH, CDR2 LQKENI. The CDR3 totals 15 residues. This CDR3 is CASSPRTGAQETQYF. The CDR3 DNA sequence: TGTGCCAGCTCACCTAGGACAGGGGCCCAAGAGACCCAGTACTTC.

This clone has more than one count but fewer than ten. This chain uses TRBV28 with TRBJ2-7; 14 nucleotides align to TRBD2. CDR3 length equals 17 residues. The V gene end was trimmed by 5 bases and the J gene end by 6 bases; junction bases not matched to a gene: 12. From germline, CDR1 is MDHEN and CDR2 SYDVKM. CDR3 nucleotide sequence: TGTGCCAGCAGTAGTCCGGGACTAGCGGGAGAACGAGGCGAGCAGTACTTC. Translating gives CASSSPGLAGERGEQYF.

The table lists this clone with many counts. The chain recombines TRBV15 with TRBJ1-4, with unresolved D. The CDR3 totals 13 residues. The V end was cut by 0 bases, the J end by 7 bases, with 6 bases between. In germline, CDR1 is LNHNV, CDR2 YYDKDF (reference sequence). The CDR3 coding sequence is TGTGCCACCAGCAGAGATCGTGGTGAAAAACTGTTTTTT. This translates into CATSRDRGEKLFF.

This clone was observed a few times. The chain employs TRBV5-6 and TRBJ2-1; D not resolved. The CDR3 runs to 14 residues. Trimming took off 6 bases at V and 0 bases at J, with 10 bases between the two ends. Germline lookup yields CDR1 SGHDT and CDR2 YYEEEE. CDR3 in DNA: TGTGCCAGCACCGACGGTAGCTCCTACAATGAGCAGTTCTTC. Translation gives CASTDGSSYNEQFF.

V gene TRBV18 combines with J gene TRBJ2-1, with D maybe TRBD2 (6 bases). V gave up 0 bases and J gave up 9 bases, with 18 bases separating them. This CDR3 is 16 amino acids long. Germline V gene sequence: CDR1 KGHSH, CDR2 LQKENI. The chain's CDR3 is CASSPPLLAGYGEQFF. The CDR3 DNA follows: TGTGCCAGCTCACCACCCCTTTTGGCGGGGTACGGTGAGCAGTTCTTC. The full variable domain, rest sourced from reference TRBV18 and TRBJ2-1, is NAGVMQNPRHLVRRRGQEARLRCSPMKGHSHVYWYRQLPEEGLKFMVYLQKENIIDESGMPKERFSAEFPKEGPSILRIQQVVRGDSAAYFCASSPPLLAGYGEQFFGPGTRLTVL.

This chain joins TRBV27 and TRBJ2-5; D possibly matches TRBD1 or TRBD2 (5 bases each). The CDR3 spans 16 residues. In germline, CDR1 is MNHEY, CDR2 SMNVEV (reference sequence). Trimming pared 3 bases from V and 7 bases from J, leaving 21 bases between. CDR3 in amino acids: CASSLGELHDQRTQYF. CDR3 nucleotide sequence: TGTGCCAGCAGTTTGGGGGAGCTACATGACCAACGGACCCAGTACTTC.

This clone was found a few times. The rearrangement joins TRBV7-3 to TRBJ2-4; maybe TRBD1 (8 bases). Germline V lookup: CDR1 SGHTA, CDR2 FQGTGA. CDR3 length: 13 amino acids. Trimming pared 5 bases from V and 14 bases from J, leaving 19 bases between. The CDR3 reads CASSLDREGFKYF. DNA of the CDR3: TGTGCCAGCAGCCTGGACAGGGAGGGCTTTAAGTACTTC.

This clone was observed a few times. This chain connects TRBV5-1 to TRBJ2-4; TRBD2 aligns across 15 bases. CDR1 is SGHRS and CDR2 is YFSETQ in the germline V gene. The CDR3 covers 16 residues. J was trimmed by 8 bases and V by 4 bases; bases with no gene match: 7. The CDR3 region has the DNA TGCGCCAGCAGCCCAGGGACTAGCGGGAGGAGTGACATTCAGTACTTC. Protein: CASSPGTSGRSDIQYF.

For this clone: Other DNA sequences in the same sample also yield this CDR3. This rearrangement joins TRBV5-4 to TRBJ1-1; TRBD1 aligns across 7 bases. This CDR3 spans 14 amino acids. V shed 4 bases and J 1 base; nucleotides not matched to a gene: 4. Looked up from germline, CDR1 is SGHNT and CDR2 is YYREEE (reference sequence). The CDR3 spells CASSPRDRNTEAFF. For the CDR3, the DNA is TGTGCCAGCAGCCCCAGGGACAGGAACACTGAAGCTTTCTTT.

J is TRBJ1-2 and V is TRBV9; unclear D gene. The length of the CDR3 is 15 residues. Germline V CDR1 and CDR2: SGDLS, YYNGEE. Trimming took off 4 bases at V and 0 bases at J, with 13 bases between the two ends. In DNA, the CDR3 is TGTGCCAGCAGCCCACTCGGGGAGACTAACTATGGCTACACCTTC. As protein: CASSPLGETNYGYTF.

V gene TRBV7-9 combines with J gene TRBJ2-2, with TRBD1 matching 9 bases. Germline trimming cut 4 bases from V and 4 bases from J; bases unmatched to any gene: 7. This CDR3 region has 16 residues. Germline values: CDR1 SEHNR, CDR2 FQNEAQ (reference sequence). The CDR3 DNA is TGTGCCAGCAGCTCCAAGACAGGGGGGGCCACCGGGGAGCTGTTTTTT. Translation gives CASSSKTGGATGELFF.

Comments on this clone: The sample has other DNA sequences that encode this CDR3 too. The chain uses TRBV6-1 and TRBJ2-5; a possible D gene is TRBD1 (6 bases). CDR1 is MNHNS, CDR2 SASEGT, per germline. V was trimmed by 2 bases and J by 5 bases, leaving 6 bases between them. The CDR3 is 12 amino acids. The CDR3 is CASSERGETQYF. The CDR3 DNA follows: TGTGCCAGCAGTGAAAGGGGGGAGACCCAGTACTTC.

This clone was counted only a few times. The V gene is TRBV4-3, the J gene TRBJ2-5; TRBD2 matches at 10 bases. This CDR3 is built from 21 residues. V shed 0 bases and J 2 bases; nucleotides not matched to a gene: 18. Germline loops: CDR1 LGHNA, CDR2 YSLEER. The CDR3 region has the DNA TGCGCCAGCAGCCAAGATTGGGGGGCTAGCGGGAGTAGGATTGTACAAGAGACCCAGTACTTC. It translates to CASSQDWGASGSRIVQETQYF.

This clone was picked up a small number of times. At the DNA level, this CDR3 is encoded by other sequences in the same sample as well. This sequence joins TRBV28 and TRBJ2-2; 9 nucleotides agree with TRBD1. The CDR3 is made up of 15 amino acids. The J segment lost 2 bases and the V segment lost 6 bases, leaving 4 bases of the junction unmatched. Germline loops: CDR1 MDHEN, CDR2 SYDVKM. Written as DNA, the CDR3 is TGTGCCAGCAGGACGGGACAGGGCAACACCGGGGAGCTGTTTTTT. It is translated as CASRTGQGNTGELFF.

In its sample, this clone was seen a few times. The V and J genes are TRBV15 and TRBJ2-7; 7 bases are a match to TRBD1. Unmatched junction bases numbered 8, after V lost 3 bases and J lost 3 bases. Germline CDR1 and CDR2: LNHNV and YYDKDF (reference sequence). CDR3 size: 15 residues. The CDR3 sequence is CATSRDDRDSYEQYF. The DNA of the CDR3 is TGTGCCACCAGCAGGGACGACAGGGATAGCTACGAGCAGTACTTC.

This clone turned up a few times. The gene calls are TRBV5-1 and TRBJ2-1; 11 bases agree with TRBD1. There are 16 residues in the CDR3. Germline CDR1 is SGHRS and CDR2 is YFSETQ. After removal of 3 bases from V and 4 bases from J, the junction contained 6 bases not matched to a gene. This CDR3 reads CASSSAGTGGYNEQFF. In DNA, the CDR3 is TGCGCCAGCAGCTCTGCCGGGACAGGGGGTTACAATGAGCAGTTCTTC.

The chain uses TRBV11-1 and TRBJ1-2, with D possibly TRBD1 on 6 matching bases. CDR1 SGHAT and CDR2 FQDESV come from the germline V gene (reference sequence). Deletions cut 5 bases from V and 8 bases from J, with 15 bases between. The CDR3 extends over 13 amino acids. For the CDR3, the DNA is TGTGCCAGCAGCGAAAACAGGGAAGACGGCTACACCTTC. This codes for CASSENREDGYTF.

This clone showed up just a few times. A junction boundary mismatches the germline segment, possibly from a read error. The chain couples TRBV25-1 to TRBJ2-7, with 7 positions matching TRBD2. This CDR3 is built from 12 residues. Germline CDR1 MGHDK, CDR2 SYGVNS. The CDR3 DNA is TGTGCCAGCAGTGAAGGTGTGGGACTACAAACTTTC. Translating gives CASSEGVGLQTF.

This chain connects TRBV27 to TRBJ2-5; D call uncertain. CDR1 and CDR2 from the germline V gene are MNHEY and SMNVEV (reference sequence). The CDR3 is made up of 13 amino acids. V lost 3 bases and J 3 bases, leaving 8 bases between the germline ends. The CDR3 DNA reads TGTGCCAGCAGTTTCGGTATGAAAGAGACCCAGTACTTC. This translates into CASSFGMKETQYF.

This clone has only a few counts. The J gene is TRBJ2-5, the V gene TRBV7-9; D is perhaps TRBD2 (6 bases). With 3 bases removed from V and 3 bases from J, the gap between germline ends came to 11 bases. CDR1 is SEHNR and CDR2 is FQNEAQ in the germline V gene (reference sequence). The CDR3 sequence is 14 residues long. The CDR3, as DNA: TGTGCCAGCAGCTTGGTTAGCGGAAAAGAGACCCAGTACTTC. The encoded protein is CASSLVSGKETQYF.

Only a few counts were recorded for this clone. The genes are TRBV10-3 and TRBJ2-3, with 16 bases fitting TRBD2. Germline lookup yields CDR1 ENHRY and CDR2 SYGVKD. This CDR3 is built from 18 residues. The J segment lost 0 bases and the V segment lost 6 bases, leaving 6 bases of the junction unmatched. DNA for the CDR3: TGTGCCATCAGGCCGGGACTAGCGGGAGGGCCAAGCACAGATACGCAGTATTTT. Its translation: CAIRPGLAGGPSTDTQYF.

This chain uses TRBV6-5 with TRBJ2-3; a weak D match, TRBD2 (6 bases). Germline V gene sequence: CDR1 MNHEY, CDR2 SVGAGI. The ends were cut back, 6 bases at V and 0 bases at J, with 13 bases in the middle. The CDR3 runs 15 residues. The CDR3 loop reads CASSFRGMSTDTQYF. CDR3 nucleotides: TGTGCCAGCAGCTTCCGCGGGATGAGCACAGATACGCAGTATTTT.

The V call is TRBV7-2, the J call TRBJ2-7; 9 bases are shared with TRBD2. The CDR3 extends over 13 amino acids. Germline V gives CDR1 SGHTA, CDR2 FQGNSA. Losses at the gene ends were 5 bases for V and 6 bases for J; bases not matched to a gene: 5. CDR3 amino acids: CASSRLAGREQYF. The DNA for the CDR3 is TGTGCCAGCAGCCGTCTAGCGGGACGCGAGCAGTACTTC.